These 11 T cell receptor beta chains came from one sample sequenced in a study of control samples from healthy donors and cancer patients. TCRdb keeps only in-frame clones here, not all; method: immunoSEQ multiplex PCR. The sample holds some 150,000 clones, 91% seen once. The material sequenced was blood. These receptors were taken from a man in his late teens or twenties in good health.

In DNA, the CDR3 is TGTGCCAGCAGCCCTACTAGCGGGGGACCCTACAATGAGCAGTTCTTC. It specifies CASSPTSGGPYNEQFF. This chain joins TRBV7-6 and TRBJ2-1; 11 bases line up with TRBD2. The V gene end was trimmed by 5 bases and the J gene end by 2 bases; junction bases not matched to a gene: 5. Germline assignment: CDR1 SGHVS and CDR2 FNYEAQ. CDR3 length: 16 residues.

The CDR3 DNA reads TGCGCCAGCAGCCAAGAAGAAGGGTACTCTGGCTACACCTTC. Translating gives CASSQEEGYSGYTF. The chain combines TRBV4-1 with TRBJ1-2, with D unresolved. The CDR3 runs 14 residues. In germline, CDR1 is MGHRA, CDR2 YSYEKL. V gave up 0 bases and J gave up 7 bases, with 12 bases separating them.

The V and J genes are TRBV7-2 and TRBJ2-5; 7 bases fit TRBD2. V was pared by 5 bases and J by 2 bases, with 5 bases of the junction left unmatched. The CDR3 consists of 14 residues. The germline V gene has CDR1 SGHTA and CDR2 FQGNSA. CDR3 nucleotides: TGTGCCAGCAGCCTGACTAGCCTACAAGAGACCCAGTACTTC. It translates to CASSLTSLQETQYF.

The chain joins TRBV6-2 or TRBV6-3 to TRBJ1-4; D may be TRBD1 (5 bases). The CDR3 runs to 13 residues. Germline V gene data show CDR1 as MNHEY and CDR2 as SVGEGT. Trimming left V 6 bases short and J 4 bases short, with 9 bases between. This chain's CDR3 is CASSGQNNEKLFF. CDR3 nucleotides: TGTGCCAGCAGCGGACAAAATAATGAAAAACTGTTTTTT.

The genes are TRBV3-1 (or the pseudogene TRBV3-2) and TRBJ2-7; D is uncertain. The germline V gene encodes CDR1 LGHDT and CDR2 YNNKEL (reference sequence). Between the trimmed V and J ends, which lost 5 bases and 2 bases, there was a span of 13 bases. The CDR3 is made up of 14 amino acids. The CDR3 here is CASSTSTFPYEQYF. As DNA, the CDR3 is TGTGCCAGCAGCACCAGTACGTTTCCCTACGAGCAGTACTTC.

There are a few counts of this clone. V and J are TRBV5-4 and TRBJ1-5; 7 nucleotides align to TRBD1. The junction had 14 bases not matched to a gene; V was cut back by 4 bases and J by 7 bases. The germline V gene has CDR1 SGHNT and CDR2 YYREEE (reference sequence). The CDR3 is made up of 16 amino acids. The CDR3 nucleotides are TGTGCCAGCAGCCAATCAGACAGGGTTGGGAACCAGCCCCAGCATTTT. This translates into CASSQSDRVGNQPQHF.

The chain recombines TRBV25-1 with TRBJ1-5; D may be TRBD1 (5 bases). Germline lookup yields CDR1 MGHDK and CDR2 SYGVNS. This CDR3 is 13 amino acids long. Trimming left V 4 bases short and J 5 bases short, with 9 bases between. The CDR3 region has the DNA TGTGCCAGCAGTGGATGGGGGGATCAGCCCCAGCATTTT. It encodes CASSGWGDQPQHF.

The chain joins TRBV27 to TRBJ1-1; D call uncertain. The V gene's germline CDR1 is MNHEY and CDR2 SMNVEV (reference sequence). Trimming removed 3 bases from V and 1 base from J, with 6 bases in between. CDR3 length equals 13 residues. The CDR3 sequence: CASSFWENTEAFF. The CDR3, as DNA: TGTGCCAGCAGTTTTTGGGAGAACACTGAAGCTTTCTTT.

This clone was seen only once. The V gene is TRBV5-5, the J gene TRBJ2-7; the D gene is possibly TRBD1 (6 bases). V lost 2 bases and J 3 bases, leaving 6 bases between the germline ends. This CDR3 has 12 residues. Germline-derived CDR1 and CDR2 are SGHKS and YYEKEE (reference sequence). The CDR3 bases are TGTGCCAGCAGCTTAGGGGGCTACGAGCAGTACTTC. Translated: CASSLGGYEQYF.

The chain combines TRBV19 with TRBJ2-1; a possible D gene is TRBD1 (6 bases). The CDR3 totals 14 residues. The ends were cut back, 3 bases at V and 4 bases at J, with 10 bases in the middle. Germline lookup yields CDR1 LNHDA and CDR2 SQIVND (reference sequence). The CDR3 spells CASSMTGSYNEQFF. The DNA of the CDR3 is TGTGCCAGTAGTATGACAGGCTCATACAATGAGCAGTTCTTC.

The CDR3 region has the DNA TGCGCCAGCAGTTTAACCACAGGGGTGAACACTGAAGCTTTCTTT. Its protein product is CASSLTTGVNTEAFF. J is TRBJ1-1 and V is TRBV10-1; 7 bases align to TRBD1. The V gene end was trimmed by 5 bases and the J gene end by 0 bases; junction bases not matched to a gene: 6. From germline, CDR1 is WNHNN and CDR2 SYGVQD (reference sequence). CDR3 length: 15 residues.